This TCR beta chain stems from a study of memory CD4+ T cells and cytomegalovirus serostatus. Across the whole study: This sample comes from healthy Belgian adults, several CMV seropositive, under 25 seronegative. Points from the study as a whole: Each of 65 to 70 CMV-associated TCRbeta sequences occurred in one to five individuals.

Trimming at V came to 2 bases and at J to 0 bases, leaving 7 bases not matched to a gene. In germline, CDR1 is MDHEN, CDR2 SYDVKM. This CDR3 spans 17 amino acids. Concerning this clone: The antigen is unknown.

The protocol was immunoSEQ multiplex PCR, while the TCRdb copy is restricted to in-frame clones and leaves out a portion. This table has over 50,000 clones, 82% appearing once. Single viable CD3+CD4+CD8-CD45RO+ cells were sorted as the memory CD4+ T cells. The sequenced material came from memory CD4+ T cells from blood. The J gene is TRBJ1-1, the V gene TRBV28; 9 bases align to TRBD1. This clonotype originated in an adult in good health and CMV-seronegative. The CDR3 loop reads CASSLNLRDRVNTEAFF. CDR3 nucleotides: TGTGCCAGCAGTTTAAACTTGCGGGACAGGGTGAACACTGAAGCTTTCTTT.